This paragraph covers one TCR beta chain sequence. What it binds is unknown. This sample is drawn from a study of T cell responses to AZD1222 COVID-19 vaccine. Whole-study findings and limits: Variant regions that are unmutated are reportedly the target of nearly half of spike-specific TCRs. White British donors predominated, females outnumbered males, and clonal diversity was possibly underestimated. Following two doses of AZD1222, Spike-specific TCR breadth and depth rose. Spike-wide vaccine-associated CD4 TCRs dominated at 160-218 and 743-854.

The protocol was immunoSEQ multiplex PCR, while the TCRdb copy is restricted to in-frame clones and leaves out a portion. Among over 100,000 clones, approximately 90% were seen once, and the ten largest hold roughly 8.4%. With 7 bases removed from V and 2 bases from J, the gap between germline ends came to 12 bases. The CDR3 totals 14 residues. Germline loops: CDR1 SGHRS, CDR2 YFSETQ. This chain joins TRBV5-1 and TRBJ2-2, with D perhaps TRBD1 (6 bases). The sequencing here drew on peripheral blood, taken on day 0 of AZD1222 vaccination. The TCR sequence derives from an adult in good health. Here the CDR3 reads CASGQGTNTGELFF. The CDR3 region has the DNA TGCGCCAGCGGGCAGGGGACCAACACCGGGGAGCTGTTTTTT.